These 9 T cell receptor beta chains were all obtained from the same sample, sequenced in a study of shared clonotypes between healthy human individuals. Assay: immunoSEQ multiplex PCR; the TCRdb copy retains only in-frame clones and omits some. The table has roughly 2.5 million clones, roughly nine tenths seen once. Sequenced: naive CD4+ T cells sorted from blood. Described subset: CD45RA+ positively selected. The receptors originated from a man in his late teens or twenties in good health.

The genes are TRBV7-9 and TRBJ2-3, with a tentative D call TRBD2 (6 bases). The germline gives CDR1 SEHNR, CDR2 FQNEAQ (reference sequence). Trimming removed 5 bases at V and 6 bases at J, with 18 bases between. This CDR3 spans 15 amino acids. CDR3 nucleotide sequence: TGTGCCAGCAGCCCGGGAGAACAGCAATTCGATACGCAGTATTTT. The encoded protein is CASSPGEQQFDTQYF.

The chain has TRBV29-1 and TRBJ2-1, with D hard to call. Germline V lookup: CDR1 SQVTM, CDR2 ANQGSEA. V dropped 4 bases and J dropped 8 bases, with 6 bases sitting between them. This CDR3 spans 10 amino acids. The CDR3 loop reads CSVGQDEQFF. The CDR3, as DNA: TGCAGCGTTGGGCAGGATGAGCAGTTCTTC.

The CDR3 here is CASSYAGFEAFF. The CDR3 DNA follows: TGTGCCAGCAGTTACGCGGGGTTTGAAGCTTTCTTT. This sequence joins TRBV6-5 and TRBJ1-1; D gene uncertain. CDR1 MNHEY and CDR2 SVGAGI come from the germline V gene. The V gene lost 2 bases and the J gene lost 7 bases, with 8 bases spanning the gap. The CDR3 is 12 amino acids.

The gene calls are TRBV6-1 and TRBJ1-6; D is unclear. The CDR3 has 12 amino acids. Deletions cut 6 bases from V and 5 bases from J, with 5 bases between. Germline lookup yields CDR1 MNHNS and CDR2 SASEGT. CDR3: CASRMDNSPLHF. In DNA, the CDR3 is TGTGCCAGCAGGATGGATAATTCACCCCTCCACTTT.

The chain couples TRBV28 to TRBJ1-2; tentative D call: TRBD1 (5 bases). Germline V gene data show CDR1 as MDHEN and CDR2 as SYDVKM. This CDR3 has 16 residues. Trimming left V 1 base short and J 2 bases short, with 14 bases between. The CDR3 DNA follows: TGTGCCAGCAGTTTATCGTCGGCAGGGTCCAACTATGGCTACACCTTC. As protein: CASSLSSAGSNYGYTF.

The chain is built from TRBV19 and TRBJ2-3; D is ambiguous. V lost 3 bases, J lost 8 bases, and 12 bases lay in between. The CDR3 totals 13 residues. In germline, CDR1 is LNHDA, CDR2 SQIVND (reference sequence). CDR3 in amino acids: CASSMVDLSTQYF. For the CDR3, the DNA is TGTGCCAGTAGTATGGTGGACCTGAGTACGCAGTATTTT.

V gene TRBV7-3 combines with J gene TRBJ1-2, with D possibly matching TRBD1 (5 bases). Germline-derived CDR1 and CDR2 are SGHTA and FQGTGA. Trimming took 2 bases from V and 5 from J, leaving 12 bases between them. The CDR3 has 14 amino acids. The chain's CDR3 is CASSLSGIEYGYTF. CDR3 in DNA: TGTGCCAGCAGCTTATCAGGGATCGAGTATGGCTACACCTTC.

The rearrangement uses TRBV5-6 and TRBJ2-7, with 7 bases aligning to TRBD1. The CDR3 has 15 amino acids. J gave up 5 bases and V 3 bases, and 11 bases lay outside the gene matches. Germline V gene data show CDR1 as SGHDT and CDR2 as YYEEEE. For the CDR3, the DNA is TGTGCCAGCAGCTGTAGGGGGCTACCTAACAACGAGCAGTACTTC. Translated: CASSCRGLPNNEQYF.

The chain combines TRBV6-6 with TRBJ1-3, with 8 bases fitting TRBD1. Germline CDR1 and CDR2: MNHNY and SVGAGI (reference sequence). Trimming removed 0 bases from V and 2 bases from J; junction bases left unmatched: 3. CDR3 length equals 16 residues. The CDR3 loop is CASSYSVQGAGNTIYF. In nucleotides, the CDR3 is TGTGCCAGCAGTTACTCGGTACAGGGGGCTGGAAACACCATATATTTT.